Listed below are T cell receptor beta chains from one sample, sequenced in a study of prognosis after radiotherapy for stage I lung cancer. TCRdb itself ran the multiplex PCR reads through MiXCR, one entry per CDR3 protein. The data contain tens of thousands of distinct CDR3 sequences, around 43% of them singletons. This material consisted of PBMCs, taken before or after stereotactic body radiation therapy (not recorded which). These receptors originate from a donor at least 50 years old with non-small cell lung cancer. The CDR3 runs from the conserved cysteine through the conserved F or W. The D gene is left open where the match is weak. Part of the rows lack a size; the others show once, few, many or a class for expanded clones.

clone_size	j_call	d_call	v_call	cdr3_aa	cdr3_nt
once	TRBJ2-3	TRBD2	TRBV28	CASSSPSGRENTQYF	TGTGCCAGCAGTTCCCCCAGCGGGAGAGAAAATACGCAGTATTTT
medium-sized	TRBJ1-2	TRBD1	TRBV2	CASRGQGYGYTF	TGTGCCAGCAGGGGACAGGGGTATGGCTACACCTTC
-	TRBJ2-7	TRBD2	TRBV28	CASSTAGGPKYEQYF	TGTGCCAGCAGTACAGCGGGAGGGCCTAAGTACGAGCAGTACTTC
-	TRBJ1-2	-	TRBV6-2/TRBV6-3	CASSEKGERVIYCYTF	TGTGCCAGCAGTGAAAAGGGGGAGAGGGTGATCTATTGCTACACCTTC
many	TRBJ2-2	TRBD2	TRBV6-1	CASSVLAGGSTGELFF	TGTGCCAGCAGTGTACTAGCGGGGGGATCCACCGGGGAGCTGTTTTTT
-	TRBJ1-5	-	TRBV2	CASSEQVNQQQHF	TGTGCCAGCAGTGAACAGGTCAATCAGCAACAGCATTTT
-	TRBJ1-3	-	TRBV20-1	CSARKTGSGNTIYF	TGCAGTGCTAGAAAAACCGGCTCTGGAAACACCATATATTTT
many	TRBJ2-7	TRBD1	TRBV5-1	CASTAGTGFHEQYF	TGCGCCAGCACAGCCGGGACAGGGTTCCACGAGCAGTACTTC
few	TRBJ2-7	-	TRBV7-8	CASSFPIGRLYEQYF	TGTGCCAGCAGCTTTCCGATTGGGAGACTCTACGAGCAGTACTTC
-	TRBJ1-6	-	TRBV4-2	CASRANRDYDSPLHF	TGTGCCAGCAGGGCAAACAGGGATTATGATTCACCCCTCCACTTT
many	TRBJ2-3	TRBD1	TRBV5-1	CASSLYRGEDTQYF	TGCGCCAGCAGCTTGTACAGGGGCGAAGATACGCAGTATTTT
many	TRBJ1-6	-	TRBV25-1	CARTVSLGKDTLHF	TGTGCCAGGACAGTTAGCCTCGGGAAGGACACCCTCCACTTT
many	TRBJ1-1	-	TRBV6-1	CASIPGTTNTEAFF	TGTGCCAGCATCCCCGGGACAACGAACACTGAAGCTTTCTTT
many	TRBJ2-5	TRBD2	TRBV24-1	CATSGATGGVGETQYF	TGTGCCACCAGTGGTGCCACGGGAGGTGTTGGGGAGACCCAGTACTTC
many	TRBJ2-1	-	TRBV6-1	CASSLGGGGHNEQFF	TGTGCCAGCAGTCTTGGGGGGGGGGGCCACAATGAGCAGTTCTTC
-	TRBJ1-5	-	TRBV5-1	CASSSGGSSNQPQHF	TGCGCCAGCAGCAGCGGAGGGAGTAGCAATCAGCCCCAGCATTTT
many	TRBJ1-1	TRBD1	TRBV2	CASSEGQGDTEAFF	TGTGCCAGCAGTGAAGGGCAGGGGGACACTGAAGCTTTCTTT
-	TRBJ2-3	-	TRBV5-1	CASSPLVLTSTDTQYF	TGCGCCAGCAGTCCGTTAGTATTGACTAGCACAGATACGCAGTATTTT
-	TRBJ2-5	-	TRBV7-8	CASSPSVQETQYF	TGTGCCAGCAGCCCCTCAGTCCAAGAGACCCAGTACTTC
many	TRBJ2-1	TRBD2	TRBV19	CASSSLAGEHNEQFF	TGTGCCAGTAGTAGCCTAGCGGGGGAGCACAATGAGCAGTTCTTC
many	TRBJ1-2	-	TRBV19	CASSLGTYGYTF	TGTGCCAGTAGTCTGGGGACCTATGGCTACACCTTC
many	TRBJ2-1	-	TRBV11-2	CASSLDSGLPGEQFF	TGTGCCAGCAGCTTAGATAGTGGACTACCAGGTGAGCAGTTCTTC
-	TRBJ1-1	TRBD1	TRBV11-3	CASSPSGQLTTEAFF	TGTGCCAGCAGCCCATCGGGACAGTTAACCACTGAAGCTTTCTTT
-	TRBJ2-1	-	TRBV29-1	CSVCDSYSGQFF	TGCAGCGTTTGTGACAGCTACAGTGGGCAGTTCTTC
-	TRBJ2-2	-	TRBV19	CASGRGSFVGELFF	TGTGCCTCTGGCAGGGGTTCTTTTGTCGGGGAGCTGTTTTTT
many	TRBJ2-2	-	TRBV3-1	CASSDRGGNTGELFF	TGTGCCAGCAGCGACCGAGGGGGGAACACCGGGGAGCTGTTTTTT
many	TRBJ1-6	-	TRBV5-5	CASSLAASDSPLHF	TGTGCCAGCAGCTTGGCCGCCAGCGATTCACCCCTCCACTTT
few	TRBJ2-5	TRBD2	TRBV3-1	CASSQDQDSGSVETQYF	TGTGCCAGCAGCCAAGATCAGGATAGCGGGAGTGTGGAGACCCAGTACTTC
-	TRBJ2-1	TRBD2	TRBV6-1	CASTRLAVNEHFF	TGTGCCAGCACCCGACTAGCGGTCAATGAGCATTTCTTC
-	TRBJ1-5	TRBD1	TRBV28	CASISGQVDQPQHF	TGTGCCAGCATCTCGGGACAGGTTGATCAGCCCCAGCATTTT
-	TRBJ1-1	-	TRBV19	CASSILGTGSGGIEAFF	TGTGCCAGTAGTATACTGGGTACAGGGAGTGGGGGTATTGAAGCTTTCTTT
many	TRBJ2-3	-	TRBV11-3	CASSASGTDTQYF	TGTGCCAGCAGCGCGTCAGGGACAGATACGCAGTATTTT
-	TRBJ2-1	-	TRBV7-2	CASIPAGEVYNEQFF	TGTGCCAGCATCCCCGCAGGGGAAGTCTACAATGAGCAGTTCTTC
-	TRBJ2-7	-	TRBV7-6	CASSLEGGGERDEQYF	TGTGCCAGCAGCTTAGAGGGAGGGGGGGAGAGGGACGAGCAGTACTTC
-	TRBJ1-3	TRBD1	TRBV5-8	CASSATGFYSGNTIYF	TGTGCCAGCAGCGCGACAGGGTTTTATTCTGGAAACACCATATATTTT
-	TRBJ2-1	-	TRBV20-1	CSAPTRETSYNEQFF	TGCAGTGCCCCAACTCGGGAGACTTCCTACAATGAGCAGTTCTTC
once	TRBJ1-6	-	TRBV5-1	CASSLAPPAFSPLHF	TGCGCCAGCAGCTTGGCGCCTCCGGCTTTTTCACCCCTCCACTTT
-	TRBJ2-1	TRBD2	TRBV20-1	CSARWAGGYNEQFF	TGCAGTGCTAGGTGGGCGGGAGGGTACAATGAGCAGTTCTTC
-	TRBJ2-1	-	TRBV20-1	CSATVGLDEQFF	TGCAGTGCCACAGTAGGTCTTGATGAGCAGTTCTTC
many	TRBJ2-3	-	TRBV4-2	CASSQEGTGDTQYF	TGTGCCAGCAGCCAAGAGGGGACGGGAGATACGCAGTATTTT
-	TRBJ2-3	-	TRBV9	CASSVGTHWGTDTQYF	TGTGCCAGCAGCGTGGGTACCCACTGGGGGACAGATACGCAGTATTTT
medium-sized	TRBJ2-7	-	TRBV11-2	CASSLGIHKYEQYF	TGTGCCAGCAGCTTAGGGATTCATAAGTACGAGCAGTACTTC
-	TRBJ2-2	-	TRBV6-4	CASSECRNTGELFF	TGTGCCAGCAGTGAGTGTCGTAACACCGGGGAGCTGTTTTTT
-	TRBJ2-1	TRBD2	TRBV20-1	CSAATSAPYNEQFF	TGCAGTGCGGCGACTAGCGCGCCTTACAATGAGCAGTTCTTC
-	TRBJ2-1	TRBD2	TRBV5-1	CASSFSGRADEQFF	TGCGCCAGCAGCTTTAGCGGGAGGGCGGATGAGCAGTTCTTC
many	TRBJ1-2	-	TRBV6-1	CASSEFGGGYTF	TGTGCCAGCAGTGAATTTGGCGGAGGCTACACCTTC